This entry features one T cell receptor (beta chain) sequence. This clone's antigen is unknown. The record has no base qualities; no much larger clone is one base away. This record comes from a study of CD8 T cells in ankylosing spondylitis (dated by TCRdb to the late 2010s). Regarding the research as a whole: T cell receptor beta repertoires were profiled in healthy donors and ankylosing spondylitis patients so that disease-linked TCR variants could be found. The full study cohort was made up of under 30 ankylosing spondylitis patients and 108 healthy donors. Peripheral blood was sampled, and synovial fluid was also collected from ankylosing spondylitis patients. What the research found in general, with its limitations: Some motif variants had previously been reported in the synovial fluid and blood of reactive arthritis patients, which suggests shared mechanisms of disease initiation. Blood from ankylosing spondylitis patients appeared to be characterized by a TCR beta motif made up of seven or eight highly homologous amino acid variants. The disease-linked clones showed a CD8+ phenotype and occurred at relatively low frequencies in peripheral blood. Significant enrichment of the disease-linked clones was reported in matched synovial fluid samples from ankylosing spondylitis patients.

These reads were obtained on an Illumina HiSeq 2500. TCR beta libraries were prepared by quantitative 5'-RACE with molecular barcodes. In the source study's methods: Disease-linked TCR variants were identified with a new computational method built on a probabilistic model of VDJ rearrangement. The public reads were reanalyzed by TCRdb: fastp trimming at Q25, MiXCR alignment, in-frame beta chains only. Each entry merges the rows of one CDR3 protein and shows their most common DNA and genes. These V and J calls are TCRdb output, not the study's own analysis. For this sample there are under 250,000 distinct CDR3 sequences; more than 25% appear just once. Approximately 4.6% of the sample lies in the top ten. CDR1 SGDLS and CDR2 YYNGEE are derived from the germline V gene. At the junction V is shortened by 3 bases and J by 10 bases, with 17 bases in between. The CDR3 contains 14 residues, cysteine and phenylalanine counted. Only CDR3 DNA remains: 42 bases, in frame from the first base.

Recombination connected TRBV9 to TRBJ2-1; possibly the D gene is TRBD2, per 7 matching bases. This sequence was found in a male donor with ankylosing spondylitis or in good health (not recorded which). Sequences were obtained from blood, either unsorted or a sorted T cell fraction (not recorded which). The DNA sequence is as follows: TGTGCCAGCAGCGGAGAAGGACGGGGGGCCGAGCAGTTCTTC. Its amino acids are CASSGEGRGAEQFF.